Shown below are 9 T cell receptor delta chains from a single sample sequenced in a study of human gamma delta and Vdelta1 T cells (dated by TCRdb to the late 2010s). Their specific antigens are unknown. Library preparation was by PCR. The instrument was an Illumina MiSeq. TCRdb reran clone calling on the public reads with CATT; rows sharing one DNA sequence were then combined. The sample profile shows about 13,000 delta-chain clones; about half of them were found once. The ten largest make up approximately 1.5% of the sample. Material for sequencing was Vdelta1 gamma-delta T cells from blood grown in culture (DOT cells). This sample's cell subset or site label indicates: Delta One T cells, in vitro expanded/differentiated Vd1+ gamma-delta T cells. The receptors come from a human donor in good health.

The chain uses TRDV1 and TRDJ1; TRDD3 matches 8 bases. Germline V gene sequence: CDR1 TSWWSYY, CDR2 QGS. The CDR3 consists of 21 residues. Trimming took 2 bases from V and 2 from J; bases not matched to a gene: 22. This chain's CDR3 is CALGEGPLRTGGALQTDKLIF. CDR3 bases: TGTGCTCTTGGGGAAGGTCCCCTCCGTACTGGGGGCGCCCTACAGACCGATAAACTCATCTTT.

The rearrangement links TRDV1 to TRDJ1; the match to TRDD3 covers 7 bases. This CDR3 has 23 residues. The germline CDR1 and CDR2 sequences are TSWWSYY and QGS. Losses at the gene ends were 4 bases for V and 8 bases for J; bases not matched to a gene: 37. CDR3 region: CALGARRHAGGHVLRGSTKKLIF. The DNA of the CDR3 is TGTGCTCTTGGGGCCCGAAGGCACGCTGGGGGCCACGTCCTGAGGGGTAGCACGAAAAAACTCATCTTT.

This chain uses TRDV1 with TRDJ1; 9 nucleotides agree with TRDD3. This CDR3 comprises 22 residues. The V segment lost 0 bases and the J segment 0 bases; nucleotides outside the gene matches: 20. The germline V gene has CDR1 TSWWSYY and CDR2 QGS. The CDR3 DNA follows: TGTGCTCTTGGGGAACTAATAATGGCGGGGATACGCAGAACGACTTACACCGATAAACTCATCTTT. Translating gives CALGELIMAGIRRTTYTDKLIF.

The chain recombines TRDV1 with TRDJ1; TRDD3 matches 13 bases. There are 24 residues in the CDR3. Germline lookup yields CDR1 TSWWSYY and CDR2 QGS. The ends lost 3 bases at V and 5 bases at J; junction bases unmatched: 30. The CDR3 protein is CALGDPGLPNSYWGIREMEDKLIF. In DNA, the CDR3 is TGTGCTCTTGGGGACCCTGGCCTTCCTAATTCCTACTGGGGGATACGCGAAATGGAAGATAAACTCATCTTT.

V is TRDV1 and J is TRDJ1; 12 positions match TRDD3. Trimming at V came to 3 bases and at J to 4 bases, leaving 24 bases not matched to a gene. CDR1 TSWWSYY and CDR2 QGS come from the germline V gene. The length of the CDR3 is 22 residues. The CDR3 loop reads CALGERILPKLLGDTRDDKLIF. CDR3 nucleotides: TGTGCTCTTGGGGAGCGGATCCTACCCAAGTTGCTGGGGGATACGCGAGACGATAAACTCATCTTT.

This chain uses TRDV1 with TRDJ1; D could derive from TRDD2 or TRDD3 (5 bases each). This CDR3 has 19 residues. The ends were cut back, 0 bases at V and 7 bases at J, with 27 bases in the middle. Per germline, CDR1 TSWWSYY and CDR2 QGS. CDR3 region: CALGELDLRGVLVKVKLIF. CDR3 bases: TGTGCTCTTGGGGAACTGGACCTACGGGGAGTACTGGTTAAGGTTAAACTCATCTTT.

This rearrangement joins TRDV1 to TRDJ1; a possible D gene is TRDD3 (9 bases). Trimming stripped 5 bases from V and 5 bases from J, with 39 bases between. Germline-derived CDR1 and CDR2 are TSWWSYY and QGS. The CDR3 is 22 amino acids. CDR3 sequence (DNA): TGTGCTCTTGGGCGCCATCCCTTCCTAGTCCCCACCATGGGAACTGGGGGAGATAAACTCATCTTT. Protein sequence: CALGRHPFLVPTMGTGGDKLIF.

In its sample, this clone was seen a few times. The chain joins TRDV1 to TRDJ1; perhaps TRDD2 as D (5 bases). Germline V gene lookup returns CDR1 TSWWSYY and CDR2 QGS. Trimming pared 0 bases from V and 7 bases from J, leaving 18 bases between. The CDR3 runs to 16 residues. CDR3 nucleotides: TGTGCTCTTGGGGAACTTTCCTCCCCAACGGAGCCTAAACTCATCTTT. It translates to CALGELSSPTEPKLIF.

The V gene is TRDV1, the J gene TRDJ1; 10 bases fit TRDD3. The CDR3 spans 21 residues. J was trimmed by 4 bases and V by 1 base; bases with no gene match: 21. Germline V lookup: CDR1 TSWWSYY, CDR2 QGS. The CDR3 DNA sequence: TGTGCTCTTGGGGAACGAGGCCTTCCTATTCTGGGGGATAATAGGAGCGATAAACTCATCTTT. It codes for CALGERGLPILGDNRSDKLIF.